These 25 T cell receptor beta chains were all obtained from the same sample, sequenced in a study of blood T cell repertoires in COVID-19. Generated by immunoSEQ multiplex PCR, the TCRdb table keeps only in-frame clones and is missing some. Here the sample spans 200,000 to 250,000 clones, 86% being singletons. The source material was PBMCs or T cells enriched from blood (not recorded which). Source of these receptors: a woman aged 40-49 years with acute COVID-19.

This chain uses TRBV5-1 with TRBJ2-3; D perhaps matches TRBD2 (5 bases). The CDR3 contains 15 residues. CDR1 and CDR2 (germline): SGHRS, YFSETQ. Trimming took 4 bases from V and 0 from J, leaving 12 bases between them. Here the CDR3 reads CASSQRTPSTDTQYF. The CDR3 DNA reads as TGCGCCAGCAGCCAGCGGACCCCTAGCACAGATACGCAGTATTTT.

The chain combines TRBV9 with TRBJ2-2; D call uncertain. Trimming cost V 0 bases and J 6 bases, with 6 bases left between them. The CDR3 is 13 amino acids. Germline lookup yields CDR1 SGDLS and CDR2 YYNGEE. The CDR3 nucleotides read TGTGCCAGCAGCGTAGTACTCTCCGGGGAGCTGTTTTTT. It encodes CASSVVLSGELFF. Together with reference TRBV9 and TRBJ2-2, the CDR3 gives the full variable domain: DSGVTQTPKHLITATGQRVTLRCSPRSGDLSVYWYQQSLDQGLQFLIQYYNGEERAKGNILERFSAQQFPDLHSELNLSSLELGDSALYFCASSVVLSGELFFGEGSRLTVL.

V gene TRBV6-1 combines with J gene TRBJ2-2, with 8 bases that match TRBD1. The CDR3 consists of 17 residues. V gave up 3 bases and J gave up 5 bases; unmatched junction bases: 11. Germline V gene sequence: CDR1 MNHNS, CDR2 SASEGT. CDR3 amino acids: CASSDPPGTGATGELFF. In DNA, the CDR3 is TGTGCCAGCAGTGATCCCCCCGGGACAGGCGCTACCGGGGAGCTGTTTTTT.

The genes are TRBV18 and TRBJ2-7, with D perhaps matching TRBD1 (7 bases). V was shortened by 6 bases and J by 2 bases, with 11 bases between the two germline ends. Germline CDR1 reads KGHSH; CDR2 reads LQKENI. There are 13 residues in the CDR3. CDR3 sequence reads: CASSRGQTYEQYF. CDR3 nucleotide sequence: TGTGCCAGCTCGCGGGGACAGACCTACGAGCAGTACTTC.

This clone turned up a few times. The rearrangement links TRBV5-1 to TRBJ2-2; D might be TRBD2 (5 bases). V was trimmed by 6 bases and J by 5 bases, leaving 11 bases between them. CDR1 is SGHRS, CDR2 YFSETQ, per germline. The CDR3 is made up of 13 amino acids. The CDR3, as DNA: TGCGCCAGCACCCCTAGCAATACCGGGGAGCTGTTTTTT. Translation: CASTPSNTGELFF.

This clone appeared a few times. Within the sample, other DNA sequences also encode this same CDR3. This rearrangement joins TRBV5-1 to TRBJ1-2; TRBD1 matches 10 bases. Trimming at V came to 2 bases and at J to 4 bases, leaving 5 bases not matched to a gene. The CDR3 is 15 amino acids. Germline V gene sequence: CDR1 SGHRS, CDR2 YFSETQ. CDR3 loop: CASSLGQGDSYGYTF. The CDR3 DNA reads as TGCGCCAGCAGCTTAGGACAGGGGGATAGCTATGGCTACACCTTC.

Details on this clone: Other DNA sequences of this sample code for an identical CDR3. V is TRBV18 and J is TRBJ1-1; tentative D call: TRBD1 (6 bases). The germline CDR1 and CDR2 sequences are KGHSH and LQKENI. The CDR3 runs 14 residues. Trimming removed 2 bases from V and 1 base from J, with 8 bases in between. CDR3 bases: TGTGCCAGCTCACCAGGACAGCGGAACACTGAAGCTTTCTTT. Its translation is CASSPGQRNTEAFF.

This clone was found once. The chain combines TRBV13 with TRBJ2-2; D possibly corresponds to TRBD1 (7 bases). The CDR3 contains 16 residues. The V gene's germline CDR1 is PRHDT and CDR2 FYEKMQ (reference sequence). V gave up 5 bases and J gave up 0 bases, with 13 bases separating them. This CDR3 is CASSRRDRTNTGELFF. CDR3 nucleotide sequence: TGTGCCAGCAGCCGGCGGGACAGAACGAACACCGGGGAGCTGTTTTTT. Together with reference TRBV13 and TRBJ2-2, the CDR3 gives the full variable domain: AAGVIQSPRHLIKEKRETATLKCYPIPRHDTVYWYQQGPGQDPQFLISFYEKMQSDKGSIPDRFSAQQFSDYHSELNMSSLELGDSALYFCASSRRDRTNTGELFFGEGSRLTVL.

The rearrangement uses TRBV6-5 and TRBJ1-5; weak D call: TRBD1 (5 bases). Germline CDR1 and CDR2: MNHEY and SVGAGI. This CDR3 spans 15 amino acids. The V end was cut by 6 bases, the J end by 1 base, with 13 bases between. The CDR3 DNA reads TGTGCCAGCAGCCAGGACCGGGGGAGCAATCAGCCCCAGCATTTT. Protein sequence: CASSQDRGSNQPQHF.

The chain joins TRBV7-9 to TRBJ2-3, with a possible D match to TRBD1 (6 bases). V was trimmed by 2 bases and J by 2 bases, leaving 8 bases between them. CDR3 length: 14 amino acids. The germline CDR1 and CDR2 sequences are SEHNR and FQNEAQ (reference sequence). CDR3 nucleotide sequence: TGTGCCAGCAGCTTAAGACAGGCCACAGATACGCAGTATTTT. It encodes CASSLRQATDTQYF. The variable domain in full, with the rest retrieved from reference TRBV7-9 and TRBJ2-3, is DTGVSQNPRHKITKRGQNVTFRCDPISEHNRLYWYRQTLGQGPEFLTYFQNEAQLEKSRLLSDRFSAERPKGSFSTLEIQRTEQGDSAMYLCASSLRQATDTQYFGPGTRLTVL.

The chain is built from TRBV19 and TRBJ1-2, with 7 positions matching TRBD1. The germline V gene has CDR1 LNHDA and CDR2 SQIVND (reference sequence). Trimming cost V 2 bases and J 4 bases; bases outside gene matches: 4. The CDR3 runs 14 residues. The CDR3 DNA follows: TGTGCCAGTAGTATAACAGGGGATCCCTATGGCTACACCTTC. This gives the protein CASSITGDPYGYTF.

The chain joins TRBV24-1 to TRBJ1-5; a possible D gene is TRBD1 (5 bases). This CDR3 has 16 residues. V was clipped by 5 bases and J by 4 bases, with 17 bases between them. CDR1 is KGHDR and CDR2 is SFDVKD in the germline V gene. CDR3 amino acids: CATSARKDRSNQPQHF. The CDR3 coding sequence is TGTGCCACCAGTGCCCGCAAAGACAGATCTAATCAGCCCCAGCATTTT.

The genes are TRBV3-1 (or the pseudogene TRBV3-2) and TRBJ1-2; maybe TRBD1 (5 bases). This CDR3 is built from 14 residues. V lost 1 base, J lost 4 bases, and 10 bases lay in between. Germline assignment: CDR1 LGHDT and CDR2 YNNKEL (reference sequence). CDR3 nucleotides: TGTGCCAGCAGCCAAGTCCAGGGCACCTATGGCTACACCTTC. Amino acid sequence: CASSQVQGTYGYTF.

CDR3 sequence: CASSLPGLVSFANTGELFF. CDR3 nucleotide sequence: TGTGCCAGCAGCTTGCCGGGACTAGTATCTTTCGCGAACACCGGGGAGCTGTTTTTT. This chain joins TRBV5-8 and TRBJ2-2; 8 bases line up with TRBD2. Trimming at V came to 1 base and at J to 0 bases, leaving 11 bases not matched to a gene. The germline CDR1 and CDR2 sequences are SGHTS and YDEGEE. The CDR3 runs to 19 residues.

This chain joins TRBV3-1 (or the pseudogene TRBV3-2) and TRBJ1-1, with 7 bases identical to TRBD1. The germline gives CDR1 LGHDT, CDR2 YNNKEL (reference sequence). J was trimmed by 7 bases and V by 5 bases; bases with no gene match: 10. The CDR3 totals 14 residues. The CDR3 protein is CASSAPGTAGEAFF. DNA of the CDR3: TGTGCCAGCAGCGCTCCCGGGACAGCCGGTGAAGCTTTCTTT.

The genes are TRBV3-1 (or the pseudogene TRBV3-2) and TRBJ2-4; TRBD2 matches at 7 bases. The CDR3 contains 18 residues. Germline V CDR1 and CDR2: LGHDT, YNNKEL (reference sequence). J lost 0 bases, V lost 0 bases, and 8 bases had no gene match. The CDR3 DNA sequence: TGTGCCAGCAGCCAAGATATTTTTGGGACTAAAGCCAAAAACATTCAGTACTTC. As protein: CASSQDIFGTKAKNIQYF.

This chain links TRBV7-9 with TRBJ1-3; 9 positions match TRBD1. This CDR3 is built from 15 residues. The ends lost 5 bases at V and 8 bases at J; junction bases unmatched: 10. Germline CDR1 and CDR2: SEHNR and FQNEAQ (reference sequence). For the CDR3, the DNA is TGTGCCAGCAGCCTCCGGGACAGGGAGAAGGACACCATATATTTT. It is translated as CASSLRDREKDTIYF.

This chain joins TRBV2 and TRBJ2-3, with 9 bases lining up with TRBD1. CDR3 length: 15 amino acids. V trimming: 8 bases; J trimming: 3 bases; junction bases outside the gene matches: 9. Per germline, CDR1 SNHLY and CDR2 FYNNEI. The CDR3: CASGHRGLKTDTQYF. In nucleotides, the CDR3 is TGTGCCAGCGGACACAGGGGGCTTAAGACAGATACGCAGTATTTT.

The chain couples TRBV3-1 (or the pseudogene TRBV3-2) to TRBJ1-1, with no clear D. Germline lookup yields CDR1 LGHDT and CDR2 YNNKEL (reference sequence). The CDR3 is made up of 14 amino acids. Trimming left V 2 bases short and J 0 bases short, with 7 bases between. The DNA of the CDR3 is TGTGCCAGCAGCCAACGGTCTCTGAACACTGAAGCTTTCTTT. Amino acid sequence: CASSQRSLNTEAFF.

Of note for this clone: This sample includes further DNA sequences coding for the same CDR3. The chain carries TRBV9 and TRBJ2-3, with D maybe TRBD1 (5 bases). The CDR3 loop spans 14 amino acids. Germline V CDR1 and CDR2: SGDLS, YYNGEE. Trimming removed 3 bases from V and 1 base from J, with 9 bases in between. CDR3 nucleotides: TGTGCCAGCAGCGCCTCCAGGGGCACAGATACGCAGTATTTT. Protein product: CASSASRGTDTQYF. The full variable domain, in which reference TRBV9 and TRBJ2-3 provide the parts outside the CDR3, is DSGVTQTPKHLITATGQRVTLRCSPRSGDLSVYWYQQSLDQGLQFLIQYYNGEERAKGNILERFSAQQFPDLHSELNLSSLELGDSALYFCASSASRGTDTQYFGPGTRLTVL.

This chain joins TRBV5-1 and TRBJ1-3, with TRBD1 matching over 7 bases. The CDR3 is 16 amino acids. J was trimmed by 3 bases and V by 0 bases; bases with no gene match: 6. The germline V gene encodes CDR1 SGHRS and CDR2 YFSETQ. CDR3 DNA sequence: TGCGCCAGCAGCTTGGCCGGGACAGCCTATGGAAACACCATATATTTT. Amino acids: CASSLAGTAYGNTIYF.

The chain's CDR3 is CASSLDRDSNQPQHF. CDR3 in DNA: TGTGCCAGCAGCCTGGACAGGGATAGCAATCAGCCCCAGCATTTT. The chain employs TRBV4-2 and TRBJ1-5; 8 bases fit TRBD1. From germline, CDR1 is LGHNA and CDR2 YNFKEQ. This CDR3 has 15 amino acids. The V and J ends lost 4 bases and 0 bases, in that order; junction bases with no gene match: 2.

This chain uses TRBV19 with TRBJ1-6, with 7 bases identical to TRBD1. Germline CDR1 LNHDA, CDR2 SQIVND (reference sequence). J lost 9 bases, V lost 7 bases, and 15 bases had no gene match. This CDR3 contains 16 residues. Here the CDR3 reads CASNMGLDRTFSPLHF. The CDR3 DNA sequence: TGTGCCAGTAACATGGGCTTGGACAGGACTTTTTCACCCCTCCACTTT.

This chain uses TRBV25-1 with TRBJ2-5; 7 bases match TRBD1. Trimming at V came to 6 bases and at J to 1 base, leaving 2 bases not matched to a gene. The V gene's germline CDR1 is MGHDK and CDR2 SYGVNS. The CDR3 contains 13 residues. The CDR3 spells CASRRDSQETQYF. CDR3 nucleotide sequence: TGTGCCAGCAGGAGGGACAGCCAAGAGACCCAGTACTTC.

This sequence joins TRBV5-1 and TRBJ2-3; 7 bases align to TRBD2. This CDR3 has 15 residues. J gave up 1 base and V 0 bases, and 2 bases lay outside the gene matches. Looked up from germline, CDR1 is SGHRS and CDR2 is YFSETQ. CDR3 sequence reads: CASSLGAGGTDTQYF. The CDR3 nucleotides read TGCGCCAGCAGCTTGGGGGCGGGAGGCACAGATACGCAGTATTTT.